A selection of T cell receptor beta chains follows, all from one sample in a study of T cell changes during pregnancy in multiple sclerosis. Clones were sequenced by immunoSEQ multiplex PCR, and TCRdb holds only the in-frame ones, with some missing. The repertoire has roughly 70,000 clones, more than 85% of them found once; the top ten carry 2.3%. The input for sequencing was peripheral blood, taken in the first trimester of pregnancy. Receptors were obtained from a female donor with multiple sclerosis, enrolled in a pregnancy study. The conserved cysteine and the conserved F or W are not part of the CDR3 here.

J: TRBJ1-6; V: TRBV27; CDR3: ASSLLIGGTGSGNSPLH
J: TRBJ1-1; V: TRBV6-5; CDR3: ASNAGNTEAF
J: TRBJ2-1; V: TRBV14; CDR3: ASSQDPSPYNEQF
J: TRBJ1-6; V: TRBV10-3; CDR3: AISSPGQGHSPLH
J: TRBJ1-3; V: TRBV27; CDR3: ASSPDRYSGNTIY
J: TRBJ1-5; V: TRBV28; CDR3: ASSFGSGLQPQH
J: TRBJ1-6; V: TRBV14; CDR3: ASSLWTGRYSPLH
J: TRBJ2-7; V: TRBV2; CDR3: ASSGPSRTGGYEQY
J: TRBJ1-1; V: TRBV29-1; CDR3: SVSGLMNTEAF
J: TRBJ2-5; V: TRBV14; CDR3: ASSQERGGLTGETQY
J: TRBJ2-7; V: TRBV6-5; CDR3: ASSPGSSYEQY
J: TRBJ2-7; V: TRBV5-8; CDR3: ASSWISRGEQY
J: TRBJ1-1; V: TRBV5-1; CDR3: ASSLRTGDTEAF
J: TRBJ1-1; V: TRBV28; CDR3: ASSSGTGGIMNTEAF